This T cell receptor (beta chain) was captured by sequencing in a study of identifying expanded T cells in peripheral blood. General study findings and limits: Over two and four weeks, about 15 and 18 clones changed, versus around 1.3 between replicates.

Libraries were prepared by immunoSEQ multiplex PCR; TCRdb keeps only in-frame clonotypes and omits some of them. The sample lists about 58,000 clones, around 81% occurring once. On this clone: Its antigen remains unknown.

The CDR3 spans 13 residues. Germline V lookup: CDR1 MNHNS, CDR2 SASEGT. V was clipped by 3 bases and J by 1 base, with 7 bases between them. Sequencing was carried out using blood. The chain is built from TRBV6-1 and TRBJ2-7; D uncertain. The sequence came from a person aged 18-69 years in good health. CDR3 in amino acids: CASSETLSYEQYV. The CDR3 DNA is TGTGCCAGCAGTGAGACACTTTCCTACGAGCAGTACGTC.